The entry below gives a single T cell receptor beta chain sequence along with its context. This record comes from a study of blood T cell repertoires in COVID-19. Study in general: Acute and convalescent COVID-19 specimens originated in the United States, Italy and Spain.

Germline CDR1 SGHTA, CDR2 FQGTGA. The CDR3 consists of 17 residues. Trimming took 0 bases from V and 5 from J, leaving 16 bases between them. TCRdb keeps only in-frame clones here, not all; method: immunoSEQ multiplex PCR. The table has tens of thousands of clones, approximately 82% seen once. The V and J genes are TRBV7-3 and TRBJ2-2; tentatively, D is TRBD1 (6 bases). The sequencing input was peripheral blood. This clonotype was obtained from a man aged 55-75 years with acute or convalescent COVID-19. The CDR3 region has the DNA TGTGCCAGCAGCTTAACGTCCGGCAGGGGTGGGACCGGGGAGCTGTTTTTT. Its translation is CASSLTSGRGGTGELFF.